This T cell receptor beta chain originates from a study of beta chain features in type 1 diabetes. Overall study results and limits: Among patients with Type 1 diabetes, TCRB CDR3s were moderately but significantly shorter in every one of the four CD4+ subsets.

Of note for this clone: The antigen remains undetermined.

Of the isolated RNA, all was reverse transcribed, and so the sequenced material was expressed TCRB transcripts. Clones were sequenced by immunoSEQ multiplex PCR, and TCRdb holds only the in-frame ones, with some missing. The table records more than 250,000 clones, roughly 21% of them present only once. Deletions cut 2 bases from V and 1 base from J, with 5 bases between. This CDR3 is built from 13 residues. The germline CDR1 and CDR2 sequences are LGHNA and YNFKEQ. The material sequenced was naive CD4+ T cells from blood. The TCR comes from a woman aged 40 to 55 with type 1 diabetes. This chain connects TRBV4-2 to TRBJ1-1, with no clear D. CDR3 DNA sequence: TGTGCCAGCAGCCAATCCAGGAACACTGAAGCTTTCTTT. It translates to CASSQSRNTEAFF.